A selection of T cell receptor beta chains follows, all from one sample in a study of T cell repertoires in cytomegalovirus infection. These receptors' antigens are unknown. In TCRdb, the reads were re-called with MiXCR into one record per CDR3 protein. The repertoire consists of approximately 470,000 distinct CDR3 sequences, with 42% occurring once and the leading ten covering roughly two fifths. The starting material was cultured PBMCs, obtained from culture after CMV antigen stimulation. The source is a human donor in good health (CMV status not recorded). Some clones in this sample may be carry-over from other donors' samples. The CDR3 runs from the conserved cysteine through the conserved F or W. A D gene is named only where the DNA matches it firmly. Size is stated for part of the rows, as once, few or many counts, or as a class when the clone is expanded.

j_call: TRBJ1-4
v_call: TRBV7-8
d_call: NA
clone_size: few
cdr3_aa: CASSFPREKLFF
cdr3_nt: TGTGCCAGCAGCTTTCCCCGGGAAAAACTGTTTTTT

j_call: TRBJ2-1
v_call: TRBV4-3
d_call: NA
clone_size: NA
cdr3_aa: CASSQDTGGSEQFF
cdr3_nt: TGCGCCAGCAGCCAAGACACTGGGGGGAGTGAGCAGTTCTTC

j_call: TRBJ2-1
v_call: TRBV12-3/TRBV12-4
d_call: TRBD2
clone_size: few
cdr3_aa: CASSARGSKQFF
cdr3_nt: TGTGCCAGCAGTGCGCGGGGGAGCAAGCAGTTCTTC

j_call: TRBJ2-3
v_call: TRBV28
d_call: TRBD1
clone_size: NA
cdr3_aa: CASSIGQGMADTQYF
cdr3_nt: TGTGCCAGCAGTATTGGACAGGGGATGGCAGATACGCAGTATTTT

j_call: TRBJ2-5
v_call: TRBV6-6
d_call: TRBD2
clone_size: few
cdr3_aa: CASSYSRLAVQETQYF
cdr3_nt: TGTGCCAGCAGTTACTCGAGGCTAGCGGTCCAAGAGACCCAGTACTTC

j_call: TRBJ1-2
v_call: TRBV20-1
d_call: NA
clone_size: NA
cdr3_aa: CSARIPGTYGYTF
cdr3_nt: TGCAGTGCTAGAATTCCAGGAACGTATGGCTACACCTTC

j_call: TRBJ1-6
v_call: TRBV9
d_call: NA
clone_size: NA
cdr3_aa: CASSVYRDDSPLHF
cdr3_nt: TGTGCCAGCAGCGTATACAGGGATGATTCACCCCTCCACTTT

j_call: TRBJ2-4
v_call: TRBV20-1
d_call: TRBD1
clone_size: NA
cdr3_aa: CSVRGQGIAKNIQYF
cdr3_nt: TGCAGTGTAAGGGGACAGGGAATAGCCAAAAACATTCAGTACTTC

j_call: TRBJ2-3
v_call: TRBV20-1
d_call: TRBD2
clone_size: NA
cdr3_aa: CSARAERGYTDTQYF
cdr3_nt: TGCAGTGCTAGAGCTGAGCGGGGGTACACAGATACGCAGTATTTT

j_call: TRBJ2-3
v_call: TRBV7-6
d_call: NA
clone_size: NA
cdr3_aa: CASSLAPETDTQYF
cdr3_nt: TGTGCCAGCAGCTTAGCGCCAGAGACAGATACGCAGTATTTT

j_call: TRBJ1-1
v_call: TRBV11-2
d_call: NA
clone_size: NA
cdr3_aa: CASSRGGGAFF
cdr3_nt: TGTGCCAGCAGCAGGGGGGGTGGGGCTTTCTTT

j_call: TRBJ2-5
v_call: TRBV12-3/TRBV12-4
d_call: NA
clone_size: NA
cdr3_aa: CASSPSQTQETQYF
cdr3_nt: TGTGCCAGCAGTCCATCCCAGACGCAAGAGACCCAGTACTTC

j_call: TRBJ2-1
v_call: TRBV12-3/TRBV12-4
d_call: TRBD2
clone_size: few
cdr3_aa: CASSLVGGSRYNEQFF
cdr3_nt: TGTGCCAGCAGTTTAGTCGGCGGGAGTCGATACAATGAGCAGTTCTTC

j_call: TRBJ2-7
v_call: TRBV7-6
d_call: NA
clone_size: few
cdr3_aa: CASSSEAGPPYEQYF
cdr3_nt: TGTGCCAGCAGCTCCGAAGCGGGTCCCCCCTACGAGCAGTACTTC

j_call: TRBJ2-3
v_call: TRBV7-8
d_call: TRBD2
clone_size: few
cdr3_aa: CASSLARTSGEITDTQYF
cdr3_nt: TGTGCCAGCAGCTTAGCTAGGACTAGCGGAGAGATCACAGATACGCAGTATTTT

j_call: TRBJ2-7
v_call: TRBV27
d_call: NA
clone_size: NA
cdr3_aa: CASSLMPSYEQYF
cdr3_nt: TGTGCCAGCAGTTTAATGCCCAGCTACGAGCAGTACTTC

j_call: TRBJ2-2
v_call: TRBV7-9
d_call: NA
clone_size: NA
cdr3_aa: CASSLAAGQDGELFF
cdr3_nt: TGTGCCAGCAGCTTAGCGGCAGGGCAGGACGGGGAGCTGTTTTTT

j_call: TRBJ2-3
v_call: TRBV3-1
d_call: NA
clone_size: NA
cdr3_aa: CASSQDWIAGDTQYF
cdr3_nt: TGTGCCAGCAGCCAAGATTGGATAGCTGGGGATACGCAGTATTTT

j_call: TRBJ2-7
v_call: TRBV19
d_call: NA
clone_size: NA
cdr3_aa: CASTSKGIQEQYF
cdr3_nt: TGTGCCAGTACCTCGAAGGGGATTCAGGAGCAGTACTTC

j_call: TRBJ2-3
v_call: TRBV7-8
d_call: TRBD2
clone_size: NA
cdr3_aa: CASSLALAGGPETQYF
cdr3_nt: TGTGCCAGCAGCTTGGCCCTAGCGGGGGGGCCAGAAACGCAGTATTTT

j_call: TRBJ1-4
v_call: TRBV10-3
d_call: NA
clone_size: few
cdr3_aa: CAISPGTSTNEKLFF
cdr3_nt: TGTGCCATCAGTCCAGGGACATCAACTAATGAAAAACTGTTTTTT

j_call: TRBJ1-1
v_call: TRBV19
d_call: NA
clone_size: NA
cdr3_aa: CASIRTDNTEAFF
cdr3_nt: TGTGCCAGTATTCGGACAGATAACACTGAAGCTTTCTTT

j_call: TRBJ1-5
v_call: TRBV7-6
d_call: NA
clone_size: NA
cdr3_aa: CASSPGVDAPQHF
cdr3_nt: TGTGCCAGCAGCCCCGGGGTGGACGCGCCCCAGCATTTT

j_call: TRBJ1-2
v_call: TRBV7-2
d_call: NA
clone_size: many
cdr3_aa: CASSGGARSYGYTF
cdr3_nt: TGTGCCAGCAGCGGCGGGGCGCGTAGCTATGGCTACACCTTC

j_call: TRBJ1-6
v_call: TRBV5-6
d_call: NA
clone_size: NA
cdr3_aa: CASSLAFGAVPNSPLHF
cdr3_nt: TGTGCCAGCAGCTTGGCCTTTGGGGCAGTTCCTAATTCACCCCTCCACTTT

j_call: TRBJ2-7
v_call: TRBV19
d_call: TRBD2
clone_size: NA
cdr3_aa: CASSVGLVYEQYF
cdr3_nt: TGTGCCAGTAGTGTGGGACTAGTGTACGAGCAGTACTTC

j_call: TRBJ2-3
v_call: TRBV11-2
d_call: NA
clone_size: NA
cdr3_aa: CASSSYVNQAANTDTQYF
cdr3_nt: TGTGCCAGCAGCTCCTATGTTAACCAAGCGGCGAACACAGATACGCAGTATTTT

j_call: TRBJ2-7
v_call: TRBV7-8
d_call: TRBD2
clone_size: NA
cdr3_aa: CASSFSGGVTYEQYF
cdr3_nt: TGTGCCAGCAGTTTCAGCGGGGGCGTTACCTACGAGCAGTACTTC

j_call: TRBJ1-4
v_call: TRBV20-1
d_call: TRBD1
clone_size: few
cdr3_aa: CSAINRGQEKLFF
cdr3_nt: TGCAGTGCTATTAACAGGGGGCAGGAAAAACTGTTTTTT

j_call: TRBJ1-1
v_call: TRBV7-2
d_call: NA
clone_size: few
cdr3_aa: CASSYRVNTEAFF
cdr3_nt: TGTGCCAGCAGCTACAGAGTTAACACTGAAGCTTTCTTT

j_call: TRBJ2-2
v_call: TRBV12-3/TRBV12-4
d_call: NA
clone_size: few
cdr3_aa: CASSGGSTGELFF
cdr3_nt: TGTGCCAGCTCCGGGGGATCCACCGGGGAGCTGTTTTTT

j_call: TRBJ2-7
v_call: TRBV12-3/TRBV12-4
d_call: NA
clone_size: few
cdr3_aa: CASSSGFPYEQYF
cdr3_nt: TGTGCCAGCAGTTCCGGGTTCCCCTACGAGCAGTACTTC

j_call: TRBJ2-7
v_call: TRBV12-3/TRBV12-4
d_call: TRBD1
clone_size: NA
cdr3_aa: CASSSYGTGTYEQYF
cdr3_nt: TGTGCCAGCAGTTCCTACGGGACAGGGACCTACGAGCAGTACTTC

j_call: TRBJ2-7
v_call: TRBV6-1
d_call: NA
clone_size: few
cdr3_aa: CASSEVGLFYEQYF
cdr3_nt: TGTGCCAGCAGTGAAGTTGGGCTCTTCTACGAGCAGTACTTC

j_call: TRBJ2-5
v_call: TRBV11-2
d_call: TRBD2
clone_size: NA
cdr3_aa: CASSRTSGETQYF
cdr3_nt: TGTGCCAGCAGCAGGACTAGCGGCGAGACCCAGTACTTC

j_call: TRBJ2-2
v_call: TRBV7-9
d_call: TRBD2
clone_size: NA
cdr3_aa: CASSPKRESTGELFF
cdr3_nt: TGTGCCAGCAGCCCCAAGCGGGAGAGCACCGGGGAGCTGTTTTTT

j_call: TRBJ2-6
v_call: TRBV7-2
d_call: TRBD1
clone_size: NA
cdr3_aa: CASSLLFLGQGATGANVLTF
cdr3_nt: TGTGCCAGCAGCTTACTTTTTTTAGGACAGGGGGCAACTGGGGCCAACGTCCTGACTTTC

j_call: TRBJ1-2
v_call: TRBV5-1
d_call: TRBD1
clone_size: NA
cdr3_aa: CASSPGTGPSYGYTF
cdr3_nt: TGCGCCAGCAGCCCAGGGACAGGCCCGTCTTATGGCTACACCTTC

j_call: TRBJ2-7
v_call: TRBV7-2
d_call: NA
clone_size: few
cdr3_aa: CASSRRGASYEQYF
cdr3_nt: TGTGCCAGCTCCCGGCGGGGAGCTTCCTACGAGCAGTACTTC

j_call: TRBJ2-7
v_call: TRBV12-3/TRBV12-4
d_call: TRBD2
clone_size: NA
cdr3_aa: CASSDLDSGKNPYEQYF
cdr3_nt: TGTGCCAGCAGTGACCTTGATAGCGGGAAAAATCCCTACGAGCAGTACTTC

j_call: TRBJ2-5
v_call: TRBV12-3/TRBV12-4
d_call: TRBD2
clone_size: NA
cdr3_aa: CASTPLAGGQETQYF
cdr3_nt: TGTGCCAGCACGCCCCTAGCGGGAGGACAAGAGACCCAGTACTTC

j_call: TRBJ2-7
v_call: TRBV20-1
d_call: NA
clone_size: NA
cdr3_aa: CSARDGGSSYEQYF
cdr3_nt: TGCAGTGCTAGAGATGGGGGTAGCTCCTACGAGCAGTACTTC

j_call: TRBJ2-3
v_call: TRBV20-1
d_call: TRBD2
clone_size: NA
cdr3_aa: CSALAGVADTQYF
cdr3_nt: TGCAGTGCTCTAGCGGGAGTAGCAGATACGCAGTATTTT

j_call: TRBJ2-1
v_call: TRBV2
d_call: TRBD2
clone_size: NA
cdr3_aa: CASTNSGTSLRNEQFF
cdr3_nt: TGTGCCAGCACTAACTCCGGGACTAGTCTCCGCAATGAGCAGTTCTTC

j_call: TRBJ2-7
v_call: TRBV7-8
d_call: TRBD1
clone_size: NA
cdr3_aa: CASSPGTGDPIYEQYF
cdr3_nt: TGTGCCAGCAGCCCCGGGACAGGGGACCCTATTTACGAGCAGTACTTC

j_call: TRBJ2-1
v_call: TRBV12-5
d_call: NA
clone_size: NA
cdr3_aa: CASGLVPDGVSYNEQFF
cdr3_nt: TGTGCTAGTGGTTTGGTACCCGACGGGGTTTCCTACAATGAGCAGTTCTTC

j_call: TRBJ1-6
v_call: TRBV5-1
d_call: NA
clone_size: NA
cdr3_aa: CASSLDRLTSPLHF
cdr3_nt: TGCGCCAGCAGCTTGGACAGGCTTACTTCACCCCTCCACTTT

j_call: TRBJ2-3
v_call: TRBV28
d_call: TRBD2
clone_size: few
cdr3_aa: CASSYASGGADTQYF
cdr3_nt: TGTGCCAGCAGTTACGCTAGCGGGGGGGCAGATACGCAGTATTTT

j_call: TRBJ2-7
v_call: TRBV7-6
d_call: TRBD1
clone_size: few
cdr3_aa: CASSPTAGTGFYEQYF
cdr3_nt: TGTGCCAGCAGCCCTACCGCCGGGACAGGGTTTTACGAGCAGTACTTC

j_call: TRBJ2-1
v_call: TRBV6-2/TRBV6-3
d_call: NA
clone_size: few
cdr3_aa: CASSYPTNEQFF
cdr3_nt: TGTGCCAGCAGTTACCCGACTAATGAGCAGTTCTTC

j_call: TRBJ1-3
v_call: TRBV7-9
d_call: NA
clone_size: few
cdr3_aa: CASSPTGIAGNTIYF
cdr3_nt: TGTGCCAGCAGCCCCACCGGGATAGCCGGAAACACCATATATTTT

j_call: TRBJ2-1
v_call: TRBV7-2
d_call: TRBD2
clone_size: NA
cdr3_aa: CASSRGVTYNEQFF
cdr3_nt: TGTGCCAGCAGCCGGGGGGTAACCTACAATGAGCAGTTCTTC

j_call: TRBJ2-1
v_call: TRBV5-6
d_call: TRBD2
clone_size: NA
cdr3_aa: CASSSTGLAGFSYNEQFF
cdr3_nt: TGTGCCAGCAGCTCAACGGGACTAGCGGGGTTTTCCTACAATGAGCAGTTCTTC

j_call: TRBJ1-2
v_call: TRBV6-6
d_call: NA
clone_size: few
cdr3_aa: CASSSTDNYGYTF
cdr3_nt: TGTGCCAGCAGTTCCACAGATAACTATGGCTACACCTTC

j_call: TRBJ1-2
v_call: TRBV6-5
d_call: NA
clone_size: NA
cdr3_aa: CASLGYRAYGYTF
cdr3_nt: TGTGCCAGCTTGGGATACCGGGCCTATGGCTACACCTTC